The 25 T cell receptor beta chains below come from one sample, sequenced in a study of regulatory T cells in long-lasting Graves disease (dated by TCRdb to the early 2020s). Library creation used multiplex PCR. The sequencer was an Illumina HiSeq 4000. iRepertoire HTBI primers and Arm-PCR amplification of CDR3 regions were used to construct TCR beta libraries. TCRdb reran the public reads through fastp at Q25 and MiXCR, keeping productive beta chains. CDR3 protein duplicates are merged, each entry listing the most common genes and DNA. The sample table records under 450,000 distinct CDR3 sequences; more than 20% of these occur just once. Around 30% of the sample is in the top ten clones. Read against the paper, the sample's time point label means: persistent/refractory GD, antithyroid drugs over 5 years with positive TRAb. For both TCR sequencing and RNA sequencing, RNA was extracted from PBMCs in TRIzol.

The sample consisted of peripheral blood mononuclear cells (PBMCs), taken when the disease was refractory, from a patient treated with antithyroid drugs. These receptors came from a middle-aged woman with Graves disease. Donor details come from another sample of the same person, matched by shared clones.

Of note for this clonotype: A read error is likely, as this CDR3 ends without the conserved phenylalanine or tryptophan. The chain has TRBV28 and TRBJ2-1; a possible D gene is TRBD1 (5 bases). Germline values: CDR1 MDHEN, CDR2 SYDVKM. V was pared by 9 bases and J by 8 bases, with 17 bases between. CDR3 length: 13 amino acids. The CDR3 spells CASQQGWIDEQFL. CDR3 DNA sequence: TGTGCCAGTCAGCAGGGCTGGATCGATGAGCAGTTCCTC.

The chain recombines TRBV5-1 with TRBJ2-1; D is unresolved. CDR1 is SGHRS, CDR2 YFSETQ, per germline. The CDR3 is made up of 15 amino acids. Trimming stripped 4 bases from V and 3 bases from J, with 14 bases between. CDR3 sequence reads: CASSPRGFLYNEQFF. The CDR3, as DNA: TGCGCCAGCAGCCCCCGCGGCTTCCTCTACAATGAGCAGTTCTTC.

This clonotype was counted at least ten times. The chain employs TRBV28 and TRBJ1-4, with D possibly matching TRBD1 (6 bases). This CDR3 contains 13 residues. The germline V gene has CDR1 MDHEN and CDR2 SYDVKM. V was clipped by 5 bases and J by 14 bases, with 18 bases between them. CDR3 amino acids: CASSLRTEGGLFF. In nucleotides, the CDR3 is TGTGCCAGCAGTCTCCGGACCGAAGGGGGGCTGTTTTTT.

The table lists this clonotype with many counts. The J gene is TRBJ1-5, the V gene TRBV15; D perhaps matches TRBD1 (5 bases). CDR1 is LNHNV and CDR2 is YYDKDF in the germline V gene (reference sequence). V lost 5 bases and J 0 bases, leaving 14 bases between the germline ends. There are 16 residues in the CDR3. In nucleotides, the CDR3 is TGTGCCACCAGCGGGCTGGGGGTTAATAGCAATCAGCCCCAGCATTTT. As protein: CATSGLGVNSNQPQHF.

This clonotype appeared many times. The chain carries TRBV7-9 and TRBJ1-2; 8 nucleotides align to TRBD1. Germline CDR1 reads SEHNR; CDR2 reads FQNEAQ (reference sequence). V trimming: 5 bases; J trimming: 3 bases; junction bases outside the gene matches: 2. The length of the CDR3 is 13 residues. This chain's CDR3 is CASSGQGDYGYTF. The CDR3 DNA follows: TGTGCCAGCAGCGGACAGGGAGACTATGGCTACACCTTC.

Concerning this clonotype itself: This may be a read error: a much more frequent sequence differs by one nucleotide. The V and J genes are TRBV20-1 and TRBJ2-5; possible D gene TRBD1, 6 bases. The germline gives CDR1 DFQATT, CDR2 SNEGSKA (reference sequence). The CDR3 has 13 amino acids. The CDR3 DNA sequence: TGCAGTGCTCGGACAGCAGAACAAGAGGCCCAGTACTTC. As protein: CSARTAEQEAQYF.

V gene TRBV24-1 combines with J gene TRBJ2-3; no definite D call. Germline-derived CDR1 and CDR2 are KGHDR and SFDVKD. Trimming shortened V by 9 bases and J by 5 bases, and 8 bases separated the two germline ends. There are 11 residues in the CDR3. The CDR3 DNA sequence: TGTGCCACCTCGACTCAAGATACGCAGTATTTT. It specifies CATSTQDTQYF.

This clonotype was picked up a small number of times. The chain employs TRBV12-3 or TRBV12-4 and TRBJ2-3; 7 bases match TRBD2. The ends lost 5 bases at V and 6 bases at J; junction bases unmatched: 14. The CDR3 length is 16 residues. As DNA, the CDR3 is TGTGCCAGCAGTCGCCTACCCCCGGGAGGCGGTGATACGCAGTATTTT. Its translation: CASSRLPPGGGDTQYF.

This clonotype was found many times. CDR3 residues: CASSWQRGIQETQYF. The DNA of the CDR3 is TGTGCCAGCAGTTGGCAAAGGGGGATCCAAGAGACCCAGTACTTC. The gene calls are TRBV28 and TRBJ2-5; D may be TRBD1 (6 bases). CDR1 and CDR2 from the germline V gene are MDHEN and SYDVKM. The CDR3 is made up of 15 amino acids. Trimming took 4 bases from V and 1 from J, leaving 13 bases between them.

This clonotype was seen repeatedly, ten times or more. The gene calls are TRBV28 and TRBJ2-5; 7 bases match TRBD2. There are 17 residues in the CDR3. J gave up 5 bases and V 4 bases, and 16 bases lay outside the gene matches. The germline V gene has CDR1 MDHEN and CDR2 SYDVKM. The CDR3 loop is CASSYRGGDPYRETQYF. DNA for the CDR3: TGTGCCAGCAGTTATCGTGGGGGGGATCCCTATCGGGAGACCCAGTACTTC.

This clonotype was detected many times. V usage is TRBV20-1 and J usage is TRBJ2-7; the match to TRBD2 covers 7 bases. Germline V lookup: CDR1 DFQATT, CDR2 SNEGSKA (reference sequence). Unmatched junction bases numbered 6, after V lost 4 bases and J lost 0 bases. This CDR3 region has 14 residues. CDR3 in DNA: TGCAGTGCTACCGTACTAGCGAACTCCTACGAGCAGTACTTC. It specifies CSATVLANSYEQYF.

The V and J genes are TRBV5-1 and TRBJ1-2; no clear D. The CDR3 totals 14 residues. CDR1 and CDR2 from the germline V gene are SGHRS and YFSETQ. V was shortened by 6 bases and J by 0 bases, with 12 bases between the two germline ends. The CDR3 region has the DNA TGCGCCAGCAAGCCGGGTGGAGCTAACTATGGCTACACCTTC. Its protein is CASKPGGANYGYTF.

V usage is TRBV28 and J usage is TRBJ2-4, with D unclear. Germline V lookup: CDR1 MDHEN, CDR2 SYDVKM. Trimming took 4 bases from V and 3 from J, leaving 16 bases between them. The length of the CDR3 is 16 residues. This chain's CDR3 is CASSSPFSSVKNIQYF. The CDR3 DNA reads as TGTGCCAGCAGTTCTCCCTTCAGTTCTGTCAAAAACATTCAGTACTTC.

This clonotype has at least ten counts. The J gene is TRBJ2-1, the V gene TRBV2; either TRBD1 or TRBD2 may fit D (5 bases each). The CDR3 is 13 residues long. The germline CDR1 and CDR2 sequences are SNHLY and FYNNEI. CDR3 loop: CAALGRGYNEQFF. The CDR3 nucleotides read TGTGCTGCTTTGGGACGCGGGTACAATGAGCAGTTCTTC.

CDR3 in DNA: TGTGCCAGCAGCCCGGGGCTGTTAGGAGTGGGGAACCACGAGCAGTACTTC. It is translated as CASSPGLLGVGNHEQYF. J is TRBJ2-7 and V is TRBV5-6; perhaps D is TRBD1 or TRBD2 (5 bases each). The CDR3 extends over 17 amino acids. The V and J ends lost 4 bases and 5 bases respectively, with 25 bases between them. The V gene's germline CDR1 is SGHDT and CDR2 YYEEEE.

Ten or more counts support this clonotype. This chain joins TRBV20-1 and TRBJ2-7; 9 nucleotides match TRBD2. Germline-derived CDR1 and CDR2 are DFQATT and SNEGSKA (reference sequence). The CDR3 runs to 12 residues. The CDR3, as DNA: TGCAGGCTGGGGACTAGCCGCTACGAGCAGTACTTC. Encoded protein: CRLGTSRYEQYF.

This chain's CDR3 is CAIAEREGRNEQFF. DNA for the CDR3: TGTGCCATCGCGGAGCGGGAGGGCCGCAATGAGCAGTTCTTC. V and J are TRBV10-3 and TRBJ2-1, with 10 positions matching TRBD2. Germline loops: CDR1 ENHRY, CDR2 SYGVKD. CDR3 length: 14 residues. The V gene end was trimmed by 8 bases and the J gene end by 6 bases; junction bases not matched to a gene: 7.

As regards this clonotype: A much bigger clone sits one base away, suggesting this may be a read error. The V and J genes are TRBV28 and TRBJ1-4; 8 positions agree with TRBD1. CDR3 size: 14 residues. CDR1 and CDR2 (germline): MDHEN, SYDVKM. The DNA of the CDR3 is TGTACCAGCAGTTTCGGACAGGGTTTTGAAAAACTGTTTTTT. It encodes CTSSFGQGFEKLFF.

Remarks on this clonotype: No conserved phenylalanine or tryptophan is present at the end of the CDR3, so a read error is the likely explanation. The chain uses TRBV3-1 and TRBJ2-7; TRBD2 matches 11 bases. The CDR3 covers 15 residues. The V and J ends lost 3 bases and 3 bases, in that order; junction bases with no gene match: 4. The germline V gene has CDR1 LGHDT and CDR2 YNNKEL (reference sequence). The CDR3 coding sequence is TGTGCCAGCAGCCAGCCAACTAGCGGGAGCTACGAGCAGTACCTC. It yields the protein CASSQPTSGSYEQYL.

This clonotype was observed at least ten times. The rearrangement joins TRBV27 to TRBJ2-7; maybe TRBD2 (6 bases). Germline lookup yields CDR1 MNHEY and CDR2 SMNVEV (reference sequence). V was clipped by 5 bases and J by 3 bases, with 11 bases between them. The CDR3 sequence is 13 residues long. CDR3 in DNA: TGTGCCAGCAGTAGGGAGGTAGGCTACGAGCAGTACTTC. It encodes CASSREVGYEQYF.

The chain is built from TRBV5-1 and TRBJ2-7; D not certain. This CDR3 is 13 amino acids long. V was clipped by 2 bases and J by 3 bases, with 9 bases between them. Germline CDR1 SGHRS, CDR2 YFSETQ. CDR3 in amino acids: CASSFSFYYEQYF. In DNA form, the CDR3 reads TGCGCCAGCAGCTTCAGTTTTTACTACGAGCAGTACTTC.

This rearrangement joins TRBV6-5 to TRBJ2-5; tentative D call: TRBD2 (7 bases). V lost 4 bases to trimming and J lost 5 bases, with 14 bases between them. Germline assignment: CDR1 MNHEY and CDR2 SVGAGI. This CDR3 region has 14 residues. The CDR3: CASSFGGLTETQYF. The DNA for the CDR3 is TGTGCCAGCAGTTTCGGGGGGCTTACGGAGACCCAGTACTTC.

The rearrangement uses TRBV3-1 and TRBJ1-2; the match to TRBD1 covers 7 bases. V gave up 0 bases and J gave up 5 bases; unmatched junction bases: 18. This CDR3 contains 19 residues. Germline V lookup: CDR1 LGHDT, CDR2 YNNKEL (reference sequence). CDR3 amino acids: CASSQDRGGAFPPLYGYTF. DNA for the CDR3: TGTGCCAGCAGCCAAGATCGAGGGGGCGCATTCCCCCCTCTTTATGGCTACACCTTC.

This clonotype was observed a few times. The rearrangement uses TRBV12-3 or TRBV12-4 and TRBJ2-7; D is unclear. V dropped 1 base and J dropped 2 bases, with 9 bases sitting between them. This CDR3 spans 14 amino acids. In DNA, the CDR3 is TGTGCCAGCAGTTTAGGGCCGCAAACCTACGAGCAGTACTTC. Protein sequence: CASSLGPQTYEQYF.

Only one count was recorded for this clonotype. The genes are TRBV12-3 or TRBV12-4 and TRBJ2-6; D is undetermined. CDR3 length: 15 residues. V lost 6 bases, J lost 0 bases, and 9 bases lay in between. CDR3 loop: CASSLMYSGANVLTF. The CDR3 coding sequence is TGTGCCAGCAGCTTGATGTACTCTGGGGCCAACGTCCTGACTTTC.